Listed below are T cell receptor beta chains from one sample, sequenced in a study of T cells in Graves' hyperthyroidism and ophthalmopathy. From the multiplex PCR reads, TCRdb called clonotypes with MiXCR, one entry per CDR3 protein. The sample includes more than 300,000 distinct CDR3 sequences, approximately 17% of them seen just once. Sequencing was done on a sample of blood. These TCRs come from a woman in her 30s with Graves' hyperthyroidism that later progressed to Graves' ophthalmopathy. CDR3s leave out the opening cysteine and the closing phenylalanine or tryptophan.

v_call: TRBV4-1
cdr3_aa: ASSQDRGRGKPGANVLT

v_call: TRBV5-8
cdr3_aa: ASSSPVRPYEQY

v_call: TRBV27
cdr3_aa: ASSSPNRVSGTDTQY

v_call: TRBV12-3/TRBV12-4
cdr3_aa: ASSSFSDLNYGYT

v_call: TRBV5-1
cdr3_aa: ASSLSAGARGNTIY

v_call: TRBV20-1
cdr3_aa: SARASHGTSGPYEQY

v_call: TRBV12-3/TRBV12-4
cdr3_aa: ASSPIEGQGPYEQY

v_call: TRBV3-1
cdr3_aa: ASSQAGDTQY

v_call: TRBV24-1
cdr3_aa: ATGDGRQETQY

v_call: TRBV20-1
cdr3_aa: SAIGAGARWNEQF

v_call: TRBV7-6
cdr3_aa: ASSSYAVPGVYNEQF

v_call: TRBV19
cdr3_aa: ASRHGITTNEKLF

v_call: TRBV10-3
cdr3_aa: AISPGMEQY

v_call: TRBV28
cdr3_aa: ASSHRDRGITGELF

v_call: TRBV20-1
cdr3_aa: SASLPTGRETQY

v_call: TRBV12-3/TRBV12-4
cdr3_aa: ASSMPPGGADT

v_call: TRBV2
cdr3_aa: ASRPLPGMNTEAF

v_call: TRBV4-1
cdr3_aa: AGSGGTFSNQPQH

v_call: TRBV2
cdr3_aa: ASSEDEELQF

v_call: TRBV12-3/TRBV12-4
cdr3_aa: ASSLRGPGNTEAF

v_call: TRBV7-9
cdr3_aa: ASSDRQGRQPQH

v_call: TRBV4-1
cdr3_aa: ASSPRDREGAYEQY

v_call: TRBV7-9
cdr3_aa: ASSFPRGGGTDTQY

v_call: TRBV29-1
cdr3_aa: SVRGGFTGGESVTDTQY

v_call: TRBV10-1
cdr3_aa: ASSGTGWGEQF

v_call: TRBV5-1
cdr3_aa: ASSLVSKNTEAF

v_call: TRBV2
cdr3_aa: ASSHHLGDRAFDEQF